The 4 T cell receptor beta chains in this list originate from one sample, sequenced in a study of blood T cell repertoires in COVID-19. TCRdb keeps only in-frame clones here, not all; method: immunoSEQ multiplex PCR. In the table there are some 200,000 clones, 88% of which are singletons. Sequenced material: peripheral blood. The receptors shown here come from a man aged 18 to 30 with active or convalescent COVID-19.

The chain joins TRBV5-6 to TRBJ2-7; D might be TRBD2 (6 bases). CDR3 length: 15 amino acids. The V gene's germline CDR1 is SGHDT and CDR2 YYEEEE. V lost 4 bases and J 2 bases, leaving 16 bases between the germline ends. CDR3 sequence reads: CASSPPEGLPYEQYF. CDR3 in DNA: TGTGCCAGCAGCCCTCCAGAGGGACTGCCCTACGAGCAGTACTTC.

The V call is TRBV15, the J call TRBJ1-5; possibly TRBD1 for D (5 bases). The CDR3 is made up of 14 amino acids. Germline values: CDR1 LNHNV, CDR2 YYDKDF (reference sequence). Trimming took off 2 bases at V and 3 bases at J, with 8 bases between the two ends. The CDR3, as DNA: TGTGCCACCAGCAGACAGGGTTCCAATCAGCCCCAGCATTTT. Translation gives CATSRQGSNQPQHF.

The V gene is TRBV5-1, the J gene TRBJ2-7; the match to TRBD2 covers 10 bases. Germline assignment: CDR1 SGHRS and CDR2 YFSETQ. CDR3 length: 15 amino acids. Trimming removed 4 bases from V and 3 bases from J; junction bases left unmatched: 7. As DNA, the CDR3 is TGCGCCAGCAGCGCGGCTAGCGGGAGATACTACGAGCAGTACTTC. Translating gives CASSAASGRYYEQYF.

The V gene is TRBV29-1, the J gene TRBJ1-5; possible D gene TRBD1, 5 bases. CDR3 size: 12 residues. Germline V lookup: CDR1 SQVTM, CDR2 ANQGSEA. Between the trimmed V and J ends, which lost 4 bases and 4 bases, there was a span of 8 bases. In DNA form, the CDR3 reads TGCAGCGTTGGGTCAGGGAATCAGCCCCAGCATTTT. Translation gives CSVGSGNQPQHF.